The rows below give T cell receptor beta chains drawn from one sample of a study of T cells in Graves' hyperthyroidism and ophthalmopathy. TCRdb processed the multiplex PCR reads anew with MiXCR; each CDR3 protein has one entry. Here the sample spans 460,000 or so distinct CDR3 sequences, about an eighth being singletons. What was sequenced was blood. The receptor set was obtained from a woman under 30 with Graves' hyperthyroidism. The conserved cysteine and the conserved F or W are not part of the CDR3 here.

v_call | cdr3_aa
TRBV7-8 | ASSLVWSSYNEQF
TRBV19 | ASSSRVAGLQETQY
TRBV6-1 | ASKGQVTDTQY
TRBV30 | AWSVGSGSQETQY
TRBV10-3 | AISESTRGYGYT
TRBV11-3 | ASSPGTGRNYGYT
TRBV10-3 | AISALDRGDTEAF
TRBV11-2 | ASSKTGTPWRYT
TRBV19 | ASSIRMGRISYNEQF
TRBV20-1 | SARETGERYGYT
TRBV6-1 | ASSEFSGQTFDEQF
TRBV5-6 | ASSLLVMQDNEQF
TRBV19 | ASSTYRQVGETQY
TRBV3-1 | ASSRFGQIAEAF
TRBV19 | ASSIAGGENTEAF
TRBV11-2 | ASSSPRTSGRLRY
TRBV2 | ASRQRDEKLF
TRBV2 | ASIGTVNSPLH
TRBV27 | ASSWIGGELF
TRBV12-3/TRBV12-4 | ASSFRPGLAGVVEQF
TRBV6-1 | ASRSPGLAGVADTQY
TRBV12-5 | ASGFLRNRQGNNYGYT
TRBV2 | ASAVNTQY
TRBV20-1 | SARISGRGLSYNEQF
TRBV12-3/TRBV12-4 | ASTKAGPPSVTEAF
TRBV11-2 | ASSLDEEALPSTDTQY
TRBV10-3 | ATGREGQTGELF
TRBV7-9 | ASSQEGAGYNEQF
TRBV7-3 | ASSLYQLGAGELF
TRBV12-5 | ASGLGDYGYT
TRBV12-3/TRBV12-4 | ASTLMEGGNTEAF
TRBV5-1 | ASRLGTSGRLSTGELF
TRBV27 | ASSLWASGKETQY
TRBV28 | ASKTDRGPSYEQY
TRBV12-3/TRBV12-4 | ASSLSSPGYT
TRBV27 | ASHKGQGSYNEQF